This entry concerns a single T cell receptor (beta chain). Researchers made TCR beta libraries by using iRepertoire HTBI primers and running Arm-PCR on CDR3 regions. TCRdb itself ran the multiplex PCR reads through MiXCR, one entry per CDR3 protein. The table includes 350,000 to 500,000 distinct CDR3 sequences, 16% detected once. The data stem from a study of regulatory T cells in long-lasting Graves disease. Sample time point: newly diagnosed GD, antithyroid drugs for less than 3 months. From PBMCs, RNA was extracted and then used to make the TCR library. The CDR3 consists of 12 residues. Per the germline V gene, CDR1 is SNHLY and CDR2 is FYNNEI. V lost 4 bases to trimming and J lost 5 bases, with 7 bases between them. This sample also appeared in a second study, on T cells in Graves' hyperthyroidism and ophthalmopathy.

The sequence derives from a woman aged 25 to 39 with Graves disease. The material was peripheral blood mononuclear cells (PBMCs), obtained at new diagnosis, from a patient treated with antithyroid drugs. The chain has TRBV2 and TRBJ2-3; D is uncertain. The CDR3 is CASSARRDTQYF. The CDR3 nucleotides are TGTGCCAGCAGTGCGAGAAGAGATACGCAGTATTTT.